The rows below give T cell receptor beta chains drawn from one sample of a study of cytomegalovirus exposure and HLA in healthy donors. Repertoires were generated with immunoSEQ multiplex PCR, while TCRdb's copy carries only in-frame clones and drops some. The sample consists of about 90,000 clones, about three quarters of them appearing once. The sample was PBMCs. The origin of the receptors is a boy aged 5-17 years in good health and CMV-seronegative. The CDR3 runs from the conserved cysteine through the conserved F or W. Each record gives: CDR3 DNA, CDR3 protein, J gene, V gene, clone size, D gene. A D gene is named only where the DNA matches it firmly. Size values are once, few and many counts, or a class for expanded clones, and some rows have none.

cdr3_nt: TGTGCCAGCAGTGCGGGCAGGTCTAGCACAGATACGCAGTATTTT; cdr3_aa: CASSAGRSSTDTQYF; j_call: TRBJ2-3; v_call: TRBV28; clone_size: -; d_call: -
cdr3_nt: TGCAGCGTGCCCGGGACAGGTTCTAACTATGGCTACACCTTC; cdr3_aa: CSVPGTGSNYGYTF; j_call: TRBJ1-2; v_call: TRBV29-1; clone_size: -; d_call: TRBD1
cdr3_nt: TGTGCCTGGAGTGCCAAACTAGCGGGAGGAAGCAATGAGCAGTTCTTC; cdr3_aa: CAWSAKLAGGSNEQFF; j_call: TRBJ2-1; v_call: TRBV30; clone_size: few; d_call: TRBD2
cdr3_nt: TGCGCCAGCAGCCAGGGAGTGACAGGGATTGGAGCTTTCTTT; cdr3_aa: CASSQGVTGIGAFF; j_call: TRBJ1-1; v_call: TRBV4-1; clone_size: -; d_call: TRBD1
cdr3_nt: TGTGCCAGCAGTGCGCTAGGGGGGGACAGGATGCAGTACTTC; cdr3_aa: CASSALGGDRMQYF; j_call: TRBJ2-7; v_call: TRBV27; clone_size: -; d_call: -
cdr3_nt: TGTGCCAGCAGCGTAGTAGGGGAGGGTGCCGGGGAGCTGTTTTTT; cdr3_aa: CASSVVGEGAGELFF; j_call: TRBJ2-2; v_call: TRBV9; clone_size: -; d_call: TRBD2
cdr3_nt: TGTGCCAGGAACGGACAGCCGAACACTGAAGCTTTCTTT; cdr3_aa: CARNGQPNTEAFF; j_call: TRBJ1-1; v_call: TRBV27; clone_size: -; d_call: -
cdr3_nt: TGTGCCAGCAGGCCCGCGAGCCAAAACATTCAGTACTTC; cdr3_aa: CASRPASQNIQYF; j_call: TRBJ2-4; v_call: TRBV5-8; clone_size: -; d_call: -
cdr3_nt: TGTGCCTTCCGACAGCGAACCTACGAGCAGTACTTC; cdr3_aa: CAFRQRTYEQYF; j_call: TRBJ2-7; v_call: TRBV6-5; clone_size: -; d_call: -
cdr3_nt: TGTGCCAGCAGCTTGTATTCGGGGGCTGAAGCTTTCTTT; cdr3_aa: CASSLYSGAEAFF; j_call: TRBJ1-1; v_call: TRBV7-3; clone_size: -; d_call: -
cdr3_nt: TGTGCCAGCAGCTTGGACAGGGGAATCGAAGCTTTCTTT; cdr3_aa: CASSLDRGIEAFF; j_call: TRBJ1-1; v_call: TRBV5-6; clone_size: -; d_call: TRBD1
cdr3_nt: TGTGCCAGCAGTCGGGGGGGTGCTGCCTACAATGAGCAGTTCTTC; cdr3_aa: CASSRGGAAYNEQFF; j_call: TRBJ2-1; v_call: TRBV28; clone_size: few; d_call: TRBD2
cdr3_nt: TGTGCCAGCAGCTTCCCCCCTTCCAGGGTTAATTCACCCCTCCACTTT; cdr3_aa: CASSFPPSRVNSPLHF; j_call: TRBJ1-6; v_call: TRBV7-8; clone_size: -; d_call: -
cdr3_nt: TGTGCCAGCAGCTTAATCGACACCGATACGCAGTATTTT; cdr3_aa: CASSLIDTDTQYF; j_call: TRBJ2-3; v_call: TRBV7-3; clone_size: -; d_call: -
cdr3_nt: TGTGCCAGCAGCTTGGGACTGAATAACTATGGCTACACCTTC; cdr3_aa: CASSLGLNNYGYTF; j_call: TRBJ1-2; v_call: TRBV7-2; clone_size: -; d_call: -
cdr3_nt: TGTGCCAGCAGCAACCAGGGGGGCGCTGGAAACACCATATATTTT; cdr3_aa: CASSNQGGAGNTIYF; j_call: TRBJ1-3; v_call: TRBV7-2; clone_size: -; d_call: TRBD1
cdr3_nt: TGTGCCAGCAGTCCCTGGGACAGGGTGGGTGGCTACACCTTC; cdr3_aa: CASSPWDRVGGYTF; j_call: TRBJ1-2; v_call: TRBV25-1; clone_size: -; d_call: TRBD1
cdr3_nt: TGCGCCAGCAGCCAAAGCCTACAGGGGAGGAACACTGAAGCTTTCTTT; cdr3_aa: CASSQSLQGRNTEAFF; j_call: TRBJ1-1; v_call: TRBV4-3; clone_size: -; d_call: TRBD1
cdr3_nt: TGTGCCAGCACCGGGACAGTCAATGAGCAGTTCTTC; cdr3_aa: CASTGTVNEQFF; j_call: TRBJ2-1; v_call: TRBV27; clone_size: -; d_call: TRBD1
cdr3_nt: TGTGCCAGCAGCACGGGACAGGGGGCGGACGAGCAGTACTTC; cdr3_aa: CASSTGQGADEQYF; j_call: TRBJ2-7; v_call: TRBV7-8; clone_size: once; d_call: TRBD1
cdr3_nt: TGTGCCAGCAGAGGGACAGGGGTGGGACCCGGGGAGCTGTTTTTT; cdr3_aa: CASRGTGVGPGELFF; j_call: TRBJ2-2; v_call: TRBV6-5; clone_size: -; d_call: TRBD1
cdr3_nt: TGTGCCAGCAGCTTTGGGGCAGGGACAAACACTGAAGCTTTCTTT; cdr3_aa: CASSFGAGTNTEAFF; j_call: TRBJ1-1; v_call: TRBV11-3; clone_size: -; d_call: -
cdr3_nt: TGTGCCAGCAGGGCCCGAAAGGGACTGCATGAAAAACTGTTTTTT; cdr3_aa: CASRARKGLHEKLFF; j_call: TRBJ1-4; v_call: TRBV6-1; clone_size: -; d_call: -
cdr3_nt: TGCGCCAGCAGTGAGTCTAGCGGGGGCACAGATACGCAGTATTTT; cdr3_aa: CASSESSGGTDTQYF; j_call: TRBJ2-3; v_call: TRBV10-2; clone_size: -; d_call: TRBD2
cdr3_nt: TGTGCCTTAGTAGCGGCCCCGCAGCCGTTCTTC; cdr3_aa: CALVAAPQPFF; j_call: TRBJ2-1; v_call: TRBV30; clone_size: -; d_call: -
cdr3_nt: TGCGCCAGCAGCCAAGAGGGGGGTGGGGTACTTGAAGGGAGTCACGAGCAGTACTTC; cdr3_aa: CASSQEGGGVLEGSHEQYF; j_call: TRBJ2-7; v_call: TRBV4-3; clone_size: -; d_call: -
cdr3_nt: TGTGCCAGCAGCCAAGAGGGAGAATACTACGAGCAGTACTTC; cdr3_aa: CASSQEGEYYEQYF; j_call: TRBJ2-7; v_call: TRBV4-2; clone_size: -; d_call: -
cdr3_nt: TGTGCCAGCAGTTACGGATTAGGAGACACTGAAGCTTTCTTT; cdr3_aa: CASSYGLGDTEAFF; j_call: TRBJ1-1; v_call: TRBV6-5; clone_size: -; d_call: -
cdr3_nt: TGCGCCAGCAGCTCCAGAGCCCCTGGACAGGGACAAGAGACCCAGTACTTC; cdr3_aa: CASSSRAPGQGQETQYF; j_call: TRBJ2-5; v_call: TRBV4-1; clone_size: -; d_call: TRBD1
cdr3_nt: TGTGCCAGCAGGGGACAGCAGAACACTGAAGCTTTCTTT; cdr3_aa: CASRGQQNTEAFF; j_call: TRBJ1-1; v_call: TRBV28; clone_size: -; d_call: TRBD1
cdr3_nt: TGTGCCACCAGCAGAGGTCTCTCTGGGGCCAACGTCCTGACTTTC; cdr3_aa: CATSRGLSGANVLTF; j_call: TRBJ2-6; v_call: TRBV15; clone_size: -; d_call: -
cdr3_nt: TGTGCCAGCAGCATCAGACAGGTTCAGTACTTC; cdr3_aa: CASSIRQVQYF; j_call: TRBJ2-4; v_call: TRBV7-2; clone_size: few; d_call: -
cdr3_nt: TGTGCCAGCAGTGGAGGACTTGGGAGCTCCTACGAGCAGTACTTC; cdr3_aa: CASSGGLGSSYEQYF; j_call: TRBJ2-7; v_call: TRBV6-1; clone_size: -; d_call: -
cdr3_nt: TGTGCCAGCAGCCTGGGACAGAACACTGAAGCTTTCTTT; cdr3_aa: CASSLGQNTEAFF; j_call: TRBJ1-1; v_call: TRBV27; clone_size: once; d_call: -
cdr3_nt: TGCAGCGTTGAAGGCCTGCGGGATGTAAACTATGGCTACACCTTC; cdr3_aa: CSVEGLRDVNYGYTF; j_call: TRBJ1-2; v_call: TRBV29-1; clone_size: -; d_call: -
cdr3_nt: TGTGCCTGGAGTAGGGGGAGCTTCCAAGAGACCCAGTACTTC; cdr3_aa: CAWSRGSFQETQYF; j_call: TRBJ2-5; v_call: TRBV30; clone_size: -; d_call: -
cdr3_nt: TGTGCCAGCAGCAACCGGGACAGGGCTGGCTACACCTTC; cdr3_aa: CASSNRDRAGYTF; j_call: TRBJ1-2; v_call: TRBV7-9; clone_size: -; d_call: TRBD1
cdr3_nt: TGCGCCAGCAGCAAGGAGGGGATGGGCGAGCAGTACTTC; cdr3_aa: CASSKEGMGEQYF; j_call: TRBJ2-7; v_call: TRBV5-1; clone_size: -; d_call: -
cdr3_nt: TGTGCCAGCCTCACTACTGGGACAGGACATGGCTACACCTTC; cdr3_aa: CASLTTGTGHGYTF; j_call: TRBJ1-2; v_call: TRBV19; clone_size: -; d_call: TRBD1
cdr3_nt: TGTGCCAGCAGCTTGGGACAGGGTGATCAGCCCCAGCATTTT; cdr3_aa: CASSLGQGDQPQHF; j_call: TRBJ1-5; v_call: TRBV7-2; clone_size: -; d_call: TRBD1
cdr3_nt: TGTGCCAGCAGGTCGACAGGGGGCACGGAGACCCAGTACTTC; cdr3_aa: CASRSTGGTETQYF; j_call: TRBJ2-5; v_call: TRBV28; clone_size: -; d_call: TRBD1
cdr3_nt: TGCGCCAGCAGCCAAGGACGGGGAGCGGGCACTGAAGCTTTCTTT; cdr3_aa: CASSQGRGAGTEAFF; j_call: TRBJ1-1; v_call: TRBV4-1; clone_size: -; d_call: -
cdr3_nt: TGTGCCAGCAGTTTTAGAGGCAGACGCAACGGGGAGCTGTTTTTT; cdr3_aa: CASSFRGRRNGELFF; j_call: TRBJ2-2; v_call: TRBV28; clone_size: -; d_call: -
cdr3_nt: TGCGCCAGCACCTCAGGGGGTACTGGAAACACCATATATTTT; cdr3_aa: CASTSGGTGNTIYF; j_call: TRBJ1-3; v_call: TRBV5-1; clone_size: -; d_call: TRBD1
cdr3_nt: TGTGCCAGCAGTTTAGTGGTAGCGGGAAATTACAATGAGCAGTTCTTC; cdr3_aa: CASSLVVAGNYNEQFF; j_call: TRBJ2-1; v_call: TRBV28; clone_size: -; d_call: TRBD2
cdr3_nt: TGTGCCAGCAGTTACGGGACAGGCCCCTACGAGCAGTACTTC; cdr3_aa: CASSYGTGPYEQYF; j_call: TRBJ2-7; v_call: TRBV6-5; clone_size: -; d_call: TRBD1
cdr3_nt: TGTGCCAGCAGCGTAGGAGAGGGATCTGGGGCCAACGTCCTGACTTTC; cdr3_aa: CASSVGEGSGANVLTF; j_call: TRBJ2-6; v_call: TRBV9; clone_size: -; d_call: -
cdr3_nt: TGTGCCAGCAGCTTACCAATTTACAATGAGCAGTTCTTC; cdr3_aa: CASSLPIYNEQFF; j_call: TRBJ2-1; v_call: TRBV11-1; clone_size: few; d_call: -
cdr3_nt: TGTGCCAGCGGTCCGGCTCCCCGAGGCGAAAAACTGTTTTTT; cdr3_aa: CASGPAPRGEKLFF; j_call: TRBJ1-4; v_call: TRBV6-5; clone_size: -; d_call: -
cdr3_nt: TGTGCCAGCAGCTTTGGACATAACTATGGCTACACCTTC; cdr3_aa: CASSFGHNYGYTF; j_call: TRBJ1-2; v_call: TRBV7-8; clone_size: -; d_call: -
cdr3_nt: TGTGCCAGCAGCCAGGGTTTGGAGCAGTACTTC; cdr3_aa: CASSQGLEQYF; j_call: TRBJ2-7; v_call: TRBV6-1; clone_size: -; d_call: -
cdr3_nt: TGTGCCAGCAGTTACTCGTGGGAGGGGGACTACGAGCAGTACTTC; cdr3_aa: CASSYSWEGDYEQYF; j_call: TRBJ2-7; v_call: TRBV6-5; clone_size: -; d_call: -
cdr3_nt: TGTGCCAGCACCCACCATAGCGACAGGGGATTT; cdr3_aa: CASTHHSDRGF; j_call: TRBJ1-1; v_call: TRBV6-1; clone_size: -; d_call: TRBD1
cdr3_nt: TGTGCCAGCAGCGTAGGCACAGGGGATATCGACACTGAAGCTTTCTTT; cdr3_aa: CASSVGTGDIDTEAFF; j_call: TRBJ1-1; v_call: TRBV9; clone_size: -; d_call: TRBD1
cdr3_nt: TGTGCCAGCAGCCTGGTGGGACAGGACAAAAGGGGAGCTTTCTTT; cdr3_aa: CASSLVGQDKRGAFF; j_call: TRBJ1-1; v_call: TRBV5-4; clone_size: -; d_call: TRBD1